The T cell receptor beta chain described here comes from a study of T cells in Graves' hyperthyroidism and ophthalmopathy. The CDR3 covers 14 residues. Germline V gene sequence: CDR1 LNHNV, CDR2 YYDKDF (reference sequence). Trimming pared 1 base from V and 4 bases from J, leaving 8 bases between. What was amplified from RNA transcripts were TCR beta CDR3 regions. In the first-round RT-PCR of the TCR CDR3, the HTBI primer set was used. One entry per CDR3 protein, called by TCRdb with MiXCR from the multiplex PCR reads. Found here are approximately 590,000 distinct CDR3 sequences, roughly 14% of them singletons; the top ten hold roughly 6.6%. This clonotype occurred a few times.

The J gene is TRBJ1-5, the V gene TRBV15, with D tentatively TRBD1 (5 bases). This sequence was found in a young woman with Graves' hyperthyroidism. What was sequenced was blood. The CDR3 DNA reads TGTGCCACCAGCAGAGTGGGGGAAAATCAGCCCCAGCATTTT. Encoded protein: CATSRVGENQPQHF.